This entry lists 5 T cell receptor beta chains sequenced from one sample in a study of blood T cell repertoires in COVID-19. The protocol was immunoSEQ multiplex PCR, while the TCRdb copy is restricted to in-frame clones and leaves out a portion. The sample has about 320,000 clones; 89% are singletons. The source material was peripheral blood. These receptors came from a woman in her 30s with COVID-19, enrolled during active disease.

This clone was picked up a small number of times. The CDR3 sequence: CASTRSGTGSNQPQHF. The CDR3 coding sequence is TGCGCCAGCACCCGATCCGGGACAGGGTCTAATCAGCCCCAGCATTTT. J is TRBJ1-5 and V is TRBV10-1; TRBD1 matches 9 bases. The CDR3 consists of 16 residues. Per germline, CDR1 WNHNN and CDR2 SYGVQD (reference sequence). Trimming removed 7 bases from V and 4 bases from J; junction bases left unmatched: 11.

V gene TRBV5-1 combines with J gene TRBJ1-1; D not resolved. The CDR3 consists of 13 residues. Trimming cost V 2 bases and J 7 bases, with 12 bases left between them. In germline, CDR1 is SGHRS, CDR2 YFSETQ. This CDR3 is CASSFQGRGEAFF. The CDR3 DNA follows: TGCGCCAGCAGCTTCCAAGGTCGCGGTGAAGCTTTCTTT.

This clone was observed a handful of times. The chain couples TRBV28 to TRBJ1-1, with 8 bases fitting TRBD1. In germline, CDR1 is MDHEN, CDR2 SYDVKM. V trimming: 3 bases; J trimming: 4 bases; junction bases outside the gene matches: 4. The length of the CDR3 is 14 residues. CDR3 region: CASSFQGASTEAFF. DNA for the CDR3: TGTGCCAGCAGTTTCCAGGGGGCTTCCACTGAAGCTTTCTTT.

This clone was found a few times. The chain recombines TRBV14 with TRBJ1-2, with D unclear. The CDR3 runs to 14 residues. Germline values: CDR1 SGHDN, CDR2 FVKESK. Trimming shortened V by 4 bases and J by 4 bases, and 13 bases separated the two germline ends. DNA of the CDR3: TGTGCCAGCAGCCCTGGGGAGGGAGGCTATGGCTACACCTTC. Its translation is CASSPGEGGYGYTF.

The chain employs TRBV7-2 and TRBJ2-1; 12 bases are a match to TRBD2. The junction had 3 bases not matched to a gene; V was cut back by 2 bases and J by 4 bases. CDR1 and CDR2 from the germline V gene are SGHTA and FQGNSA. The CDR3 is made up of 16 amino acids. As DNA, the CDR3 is TGTGCCAGCAGCTTAAGCCTAGCGGGGGGGTACAATGAGCAGTTCTTC. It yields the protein CASSLSLAGGYNEQFF. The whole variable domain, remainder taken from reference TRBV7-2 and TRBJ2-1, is GAGVSQSPSNKVTEKGKDVELRCDPISGHTALYWYRQSLGQGLEFLIYFQGNSAPDKSGLPSDRFSAERTGGSVSTLTIQRTQQEDSAVYLCASSLSLAGGYNEQFFGPGTRLTVL.